This TCR beta chain was documented in a study of beta chain features in type 1 diabetes. Study overall: Sorted cells from all samples, numbering about 100,000,000, were examined.

Study-wide findings and caveats: For patients, the naive, central memory and Treg TCRB repertoires appeared more alike than for healthy donors.

The isolated RNA, all of it, was reverse transcribed, so expressed TCRB transcripts were what got sequenced. Clones were read by immunoSEQ multiplex PCR, and TCRdb kept only the in-frame ones, dropping some. The data contain about 250,000 clones, roughly an eighth of them singletons. Trimming cost V 3 bases and J 2 bases; bases outside gene matches: 10. The CDR3 covers 16 residues. Germline V CDR1 and CDR2: MGHRA, YSYEKL. As regards this clone: The antigen is not known.

The receptor was isolated from a woman between 35 and 50 years old in good health. The sequencing sample was made of naive CD4+ T cells from blood. The genes are TRBV4-1 and TRBJ2-7; 7 bases are a match to TRBD2. CDR3 DNA: TGCGCCAGCAGCCATCCCCTGCGGAGCGGGGCCTACGAGCAGTACTTC. Residues: CASSHPLRSGAYEQYF.